This record looks at one T cell receptor (beta chain) sequence and its context. Its antigen remains unidentified. This entry belongs to a study of shared clonotypes between healthy human individuals. Findings of the study overall: Sequencing of the sorted subsets was shown by rarefaction to be incomplete despite large depth.

The authors' processing: Filtering of immunoSEQ junctional sequences could not match full-length read filtering. Method: immunoSEQ multiplex PCR; TCRdb's copy keeps in-frame clones and lacks some. The V and J calls and clone size are taken from that table; D and trimming were inferred from the DNA. The repertoire includes roughly 2 million clones, under 97% of them detected once, and around 0.13% sits in the top ten. CDR1 is MNHEY and CDR2 is SVGAGI in the germline V gene. This CDR3 spans 12 amino acids. Deletions cut 4 bases from V and 7 bases from J, with 9 bases between. The sequenced sample was naive CD4+ T cells sorted from blood. Subset in this sample: CD45RA+ positively selected. This chain uses TRBV6-5 with TRBJ2-3, with unresolved D. This receptor was identified in a man between 18 and 29 years old in good health. Written as DNA, the CDR3 is TGTGCCAGCAGTTTCGGACCAAATACGCAGTATTTT. It codes for CASSFGPNTQYF.